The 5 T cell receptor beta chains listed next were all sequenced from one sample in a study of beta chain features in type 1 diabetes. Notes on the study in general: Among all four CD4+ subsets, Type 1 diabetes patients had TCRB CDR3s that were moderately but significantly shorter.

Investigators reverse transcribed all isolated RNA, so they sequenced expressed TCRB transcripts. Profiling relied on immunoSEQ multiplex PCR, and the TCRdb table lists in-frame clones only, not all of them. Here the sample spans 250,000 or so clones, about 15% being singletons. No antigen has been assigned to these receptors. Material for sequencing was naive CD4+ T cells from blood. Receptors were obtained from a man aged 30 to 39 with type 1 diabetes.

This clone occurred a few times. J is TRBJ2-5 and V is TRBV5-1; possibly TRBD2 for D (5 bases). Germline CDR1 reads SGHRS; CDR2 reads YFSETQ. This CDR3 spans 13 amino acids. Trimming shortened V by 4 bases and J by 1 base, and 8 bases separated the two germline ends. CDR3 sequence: CASSETTQETQYF. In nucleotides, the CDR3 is TGCGCCAGCAGCGAGACTACCCAAGAGACCCAGTACTTC.

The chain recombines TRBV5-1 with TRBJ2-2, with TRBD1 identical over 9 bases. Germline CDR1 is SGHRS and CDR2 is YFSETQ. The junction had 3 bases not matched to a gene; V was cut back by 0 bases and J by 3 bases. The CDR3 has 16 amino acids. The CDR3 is CASSLVQGADTGELFF. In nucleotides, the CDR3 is TGCGCCAGCAGCTTGGTACAGGGGGCTGACACCGGGGAGCTGTTTTTT.

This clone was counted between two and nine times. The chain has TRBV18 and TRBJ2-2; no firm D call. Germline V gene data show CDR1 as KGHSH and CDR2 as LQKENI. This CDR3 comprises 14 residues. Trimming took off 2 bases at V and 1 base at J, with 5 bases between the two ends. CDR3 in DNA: TGTGCCAGCTCACCAAACAGGAACACCGGGGAGCTGTTTTTT. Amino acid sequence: CASSPNRNTGELFF.

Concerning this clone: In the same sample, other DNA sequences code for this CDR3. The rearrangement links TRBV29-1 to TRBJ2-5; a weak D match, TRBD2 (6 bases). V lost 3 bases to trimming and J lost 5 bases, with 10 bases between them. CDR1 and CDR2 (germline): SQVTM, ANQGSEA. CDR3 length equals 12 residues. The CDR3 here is CSVEGGGETQYF. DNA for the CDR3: TGCAGCGTTGAGGGAGGCGGGGAGACCCAGTACTTC.

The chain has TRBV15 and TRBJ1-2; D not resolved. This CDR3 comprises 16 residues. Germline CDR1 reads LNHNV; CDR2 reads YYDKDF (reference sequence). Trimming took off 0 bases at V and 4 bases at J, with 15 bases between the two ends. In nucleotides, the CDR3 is TGTGCCACCAGCAGAGATGGAGGCCCGGTGATCTATGGCTACACCTTC. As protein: CATSRDGGPVIYGYTF.